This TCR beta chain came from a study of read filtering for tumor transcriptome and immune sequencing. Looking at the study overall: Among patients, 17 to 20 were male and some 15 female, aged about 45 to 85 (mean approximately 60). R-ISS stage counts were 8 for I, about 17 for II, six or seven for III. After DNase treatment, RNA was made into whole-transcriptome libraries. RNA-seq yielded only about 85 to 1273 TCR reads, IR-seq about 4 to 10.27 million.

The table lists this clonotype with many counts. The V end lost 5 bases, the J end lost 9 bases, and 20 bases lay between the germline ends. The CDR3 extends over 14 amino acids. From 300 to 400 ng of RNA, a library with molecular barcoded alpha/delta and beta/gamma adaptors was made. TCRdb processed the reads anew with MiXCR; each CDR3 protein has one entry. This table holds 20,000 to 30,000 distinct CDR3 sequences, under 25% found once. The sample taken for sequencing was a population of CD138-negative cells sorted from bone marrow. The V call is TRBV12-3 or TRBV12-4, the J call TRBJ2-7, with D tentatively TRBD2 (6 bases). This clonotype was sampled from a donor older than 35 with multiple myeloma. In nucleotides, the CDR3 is TGTGCCAGCAGTCCGAGGGACTGGGGGAGCGGGCAGTACTTC. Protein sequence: CASSPRDWGSGQYF.